This T cell receptor (beta chain) was captured in a study of T cell changes during pregnancy in multiple sclerosis. The V and J ends lost 4 bases and 8 bases respectively, with 19 bases between them. This CDR3 contains 15 residues. Germline loops: CDR1 SGDLS, CDR2 YYNGEE. TCRdb's copy holds only in-frame clones and misses some; the assay was immunoSEQ multiplex PCR. The table records fewer than 60,000 clones, approximately 90% of them present only once. The TCR was taken from a female donor with multiple sclerosis, enrolled in a pregnancy study. Sample: peripheral blood, taken in the second trimester of pregnancy. The chain couples TRBV9 to TRBJ2-1, with D perhaps TRBD2 (7 bases). The CDR3 coding sequence is TGTGCCAGCAGCACAAGTCGGGGGGCAGGGGATGAGCAGTTCTTC. Translating gives CASSTSRGAGDEQFF.